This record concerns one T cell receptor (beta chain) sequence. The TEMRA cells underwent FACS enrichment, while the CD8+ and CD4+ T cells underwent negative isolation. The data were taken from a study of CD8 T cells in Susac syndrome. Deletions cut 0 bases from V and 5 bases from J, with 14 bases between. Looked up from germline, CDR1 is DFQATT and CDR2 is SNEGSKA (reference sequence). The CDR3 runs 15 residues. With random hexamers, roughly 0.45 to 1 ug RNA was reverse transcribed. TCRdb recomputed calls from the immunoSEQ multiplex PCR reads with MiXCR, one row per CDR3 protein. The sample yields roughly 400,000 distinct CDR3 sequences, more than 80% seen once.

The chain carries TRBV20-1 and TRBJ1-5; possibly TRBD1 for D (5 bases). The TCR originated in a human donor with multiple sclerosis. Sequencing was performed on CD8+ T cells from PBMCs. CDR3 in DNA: TGCAGTGCTAGAGATCGGCGGGGACTCGATCAGCCCCAGCATTTT. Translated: CSARDRRGLDQPQHF.